This T cell receptor (beta chain) was captured by sequencing in a study of blood T cell repertoires in COVID-19. The germline CDR1 and CDR2 sequences are SGHVS and FQNEAQ. Trimming cost V 4 bases and J 4 bases; bases outside gene matches: 4. The length of the CDR3 is 14 residues. The table came from immunoSEQ multiplex PCR; TCRdb's copy has only in-frame clones and leaves some out. The sample has about 390,000 clones; approximately 87% are singletons. The chain uses TRBV7-8 and TRBJ1-5; TRBD1 agrees at 7 bases. The TCR originated in an older woman with COVID-19, enrolled during active disease. Sample: peripheral blood. The CDR3 region is CASSSPGGNQPQHF. DNA for the CDR3: TGTGCCAGCAGCTCCCCAGGGGGAAATCAGCCCCAGCATTTT.